This TCR beta chain stems from a study of T-cell reconstitution after alpha-beta-depleted transplantation in children. Whole-study findings and limits: Where alpha-beta T cells came from about two months after transplant was reportedly several hundred expanded graft clones.

About this clonotype: The antigen is unknown.

Unique molecular identifiers were incorporated when the TCRbeta library was constructed. TCRdb fed the PCR reads into MiXCR, producing one record per CDR3 protein. The data hold about 300,000 distinct CDR3 sequences, with 10% observed a single time. The CDR3 sequence is 16 residues long. V lost 7 bases and J lost 6; bases outside the gene matches: 13. CDR1 and CDR2 from the germline V gene are MNHEY and SVGEGT. The V call is TRBV6-2 or TRBV6-3, the J call TRBJ2-2, with 8 bases fitting TRBD2. The source material was PBMCs, sampled before TCRalphabeta/CD19-depleted stem cell transplant. This clonotype was obtained from a boy under three years old with acute myeloid leukemia, due to receive a stem cell transplant. CDR3 sequence: CASTIYGRAAAGELFF. The CDR3 nucleotides read TGTGCCAGCACTATATACGGGAGGGCCGCCGCCGGGGAGCTGTTTTTT.